This T cell receptor beta chain was identified during a study of blood T cell repertoires in COVID-19. Study in general: PBMCs, B-cell-depleted T cells, or T cells were the source of the cDNA or gDNA that made up the material.

The length of the CDR3 is 14 residues. Germline CDR1 SGHDT, CDR2 YYEEEE. The J segment lost 5 bases and the V segment lost 4 bases, leaving 4 bases of the junction unmatched. TCRdb keeps only in-frame clones here, not all; method: immunoSEQ multiplex PCR. The sample carries approximately 130,000 clones, around 77% recorded once. This chain connects TRBV5-6 to TRBJ2-5; TRBD1 aligns across 11 bases. The source is a human donor in a cohort sampled during active COVID-19. Sequencing was carried out using peripheral blood. The CDR3 region is CASSRTGGMETQYF. CDR3 sequence (DNA): TGTGCCAGCAGCAGGACAGGGGGCATGGAGACCCAGTACTTC.